This T cell receptor (beta chain) was captured in a study of technical replicates of blood from several donors (dated by TCRdb to 2017 to 2019). Counted from cysteine to phenylalanine, this CDR3 has 11 amino acids. The kept DNA is CDR3 alone, 33 bases in frame from the first base. CDR1 and CDR2, looked up from the germline V gene, are SNHLY and FYNNEI. Deletion took 9 bases off V and 2 bases off J, with a span of 4 bases between the germline ends. Libraries were made using the immunoSEQ multiplex PCR assay. TCRdb stores this immuneACCESS table with in-frame sequences only. Part of the clones is absent; in the studies checked, under half of the shortfall reflects unresolved V genes, and no reason is known for the rest. This sample comprises 100,000 or so clones, roughly 95% of them detected only once. The ten most abundant clones make up approximately 0.21% of the sample. This clone is regarded as medium-sized (0.01 to 0.1%). The target of this receptor is not known. No base qualities exist here, and no much larger clone lies one base off it.

The chain is encoded by TRBV2 joined to TRBJ2-2, with the D gene uncertain. The specimen was T cells isolated from PBMCs. The receptor's source is a human donor in good health. The CDR3 protein sequence reads: CASQNTGELFF. At the DNA level, the sequence is TGTGCCAGTCAAAACACCGGGGAGCTGTTTTTT.